This T cell receptor beta chain comes out of a study of CD8+CD57+ T cells in acquired aplastic anemia (dated by TCRdb to 2017 to 2018). Regarding the study in general: DNA extracted from sorted CD4+ and CD8+ cells had a mean of around 3 ug, with a range of roughly 0.19 to 27.4 ug. An average of roughly 10 million reads for CD4+ cells and 11 million or so reads for CD8+ cells was obtained from healthy donor samples.

The study deep-sequenced TCR repertoires of sorted CD4+ and CD8+ blood T cells from severe aplastic anemia patients and healthy subjects. Ficoll-Paque density gradient centrifugation was used to isolate peripheral blood mononuclear cells. CD4+ and CD8+ T cells were sorted by FACS or magnetic beads before DNA extraction. Overall results and qualifications from the work: Between patients and healthy controls, no significant difference in CD8+ Simpson's diversity was found (P=0.060). Roughly 30 CD8+ CDR3 sequences were found to be shared between patients and controls, but these sequences appeared to be highly expressed in patients and within the immunodominant clones of the patients.

Inclusive of the bounding cysteine and phenylalanine, the CDR3 is 11 residues long. Only the CDR3 portion is preserved as DNA: 33 bases, with reading frame beginning at the first base. Based on the germline V gene, the CDR1 and CDR2 sequences are SQVTM and ANQGSEA. V is trimmed back by 7 bases and J by 8 bases, and the junction contains 6 bases that no gene match accounts for. Genomic DNA was used as template for profiling of TCR beta VDJ combinations and CDR3 sequences. An Illumina HiSeq 2000 was used for TCR repertoire sequencing. The original methods were these. TRBV/TRBJ rearrangement plots, CDR3 size and DJ length profiles, and Simpson's diversity index were used to evaluate the repertoires. The most abundant DNA sequence in the deep sequencing data was defined as the immunodominant clone. CDR3 amino acid sequences were checked for sharing between subjects and were compared against published repertoires and the VDJdb database. TCRdb ran its own pipeline on the public reads, namely fastp trimming at Q25 and MiXCR clone calling, and kept in-frame beta chains. Each entry merges the rows of one CDR3 protein and shows their most common DNA and genes. TCRdb, not the original authors, processed these V and J calls. The sample contains hundreds of thousands of distinct CDR3 sequences, just under 70% of them found a single time. The ten largest clones capture 3.5% to 4.5% of the sample.

This clonotype has ten or more counts. The antigen it binds to is not known. Per-base qualities were not stored, and no clone one base away is much larger. The V and J segments used are TRBV29-1 and TRBJ1-2; 8 central bases correspond to TRBD1. The material sequenced was sorted CD4+, CD8+, or CD8+CD57+ T cells (not recorded which) from PBMCs. The clonotype originates from a human donor in good health, serving as a control. Here the CDR3 is given as CSGQGAEGYTF. The DNA sequence is as follows: TGCAGCGGGCAGGGGGCGGAAGGCTACACCTTC.